This T cell receptor beta chain comes out of a study of blood T cell repertoires in COVID-19. Study information: COVID-19 samples from acute and convalescent phases originated in the United States, Italy and Spain. In each case, the material was cDNA or gDNA derived from T cells, B-cell-depleted T cells, or PBMCs.

The CDR3 is 18 amino acids. Trimming at V came to 2 bases and at J to 3 bases, leaving 12 bases not matched to a gene. Germline CDR1 SGHDT, CDR2 YYEEEE. Authors' analysis steps: Estimation of nucleated cell counts was performed using reference gene primer amplification. Repertoires were generated with immunoSEQ multiplex PCR, while TCRdb's copy carries only in-frame clones and drops some. For V, J and clone size, that table is used; D and trimming come from the DNA. The data hold about 140,000 clones, with around three quarters observed a single time. This clone appeared once. This clonotype was obtained from a man in his sixties with acute or convalescent COVID-19. The sequenced sample was peripheral blood. This chain joins TRBV5-6 and TRBJ1-4; TRBD1 agrees at 8 bases. In DNA form, the CDR3 reads TGTGCCAGCAGCTTAGGGACAGGAACCGTTTTTGCTAATGAAAAACTGTTTTTT. Encoded protein: CASSLGTGTVFANEKLFF.